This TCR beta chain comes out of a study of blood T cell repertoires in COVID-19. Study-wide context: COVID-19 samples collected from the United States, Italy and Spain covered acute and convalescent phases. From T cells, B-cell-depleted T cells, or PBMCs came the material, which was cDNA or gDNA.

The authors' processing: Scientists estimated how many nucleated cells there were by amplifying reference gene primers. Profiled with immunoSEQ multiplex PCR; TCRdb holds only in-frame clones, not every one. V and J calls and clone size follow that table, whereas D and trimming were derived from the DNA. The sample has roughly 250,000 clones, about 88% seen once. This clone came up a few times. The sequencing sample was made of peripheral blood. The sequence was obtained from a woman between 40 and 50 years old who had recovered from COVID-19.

The CDR3 DNA reads TGTGCCAGCAGTCCAGGACAGCAACCTAACTATGGCTACACCTTC. Residues: CASSPGQQPNYGYTF. The rearrangement links TRBV6-6 to TRBJ1-2; possibly TRBD1 for D (6 bases). The CDR3 sequence is 15 residues long. Germline assignment: CDR1 MNHNY and CDR2 SVGAGI (reference sequence). Trimming removed 5 bases at V and 0 bases at J, with 13 bases between.